The T cell receptor beta chain described here comes from a study of cytomegalovirus exposure and HLA in healthy donors. In the study overall: Of around 400 genotyped donors, 80% to 85% grouped in the Caucasian-associated ancestry cluster.

Study findings and constraints: Most likely, a cluster of highly shared sequence variants arose as a sequencing artifact. About 90% or about 30% of the time was how often most TCR beta V segments were productive, according to an earlier analysis.

CDR1 is SGHNT and CDR2 is YYREEE in the germline V gene (reference sequence). Unmatched junction bases numbered 10, after V lost 3 bases and J lost 6 bases. This CDR3 contains 15 residues. Both 60 Vbeta primers and 13 Jbeta primers went into the PCR. Authors' methods: The count from a later analysis was 60 million to 85 million unique TCR beta chains, some 10 million of them shared. Produced via immunoSEQ multiplex PCR; TCRdb's table is partial and in-frame only. That table furnishes V, J and clone size, whereas the DNA furnished D and trimming. Of about 190,000 clones in the sample, roughly three quarters were seen once. For this clone: Antigen specificity is unknown.

The sequence was collected from a woman between 18 and 29 years old in good health and CMV-seronegative. The chain couples TRBV5-4 to TRBJ2-7; TRBD1 matches at 9 bases. Sequencing was performed on PBMCs. CDR3 amino acids: CASSSGQGLTAEQYF. The DNA for the CDR3 is TGTGCCAGCAGCTCGGGACAGGGATTGACCGCCGAGCAGTACTTC.